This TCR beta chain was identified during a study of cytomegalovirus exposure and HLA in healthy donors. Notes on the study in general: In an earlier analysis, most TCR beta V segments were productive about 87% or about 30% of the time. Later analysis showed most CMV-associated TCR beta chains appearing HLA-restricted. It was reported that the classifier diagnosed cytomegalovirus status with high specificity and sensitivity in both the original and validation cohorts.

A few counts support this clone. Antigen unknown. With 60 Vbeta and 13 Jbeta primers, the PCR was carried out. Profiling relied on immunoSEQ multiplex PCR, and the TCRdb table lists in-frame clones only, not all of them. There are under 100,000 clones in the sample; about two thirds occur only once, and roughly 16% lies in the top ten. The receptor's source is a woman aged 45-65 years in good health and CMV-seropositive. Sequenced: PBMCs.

CDR3: CASTMGVYNSPLHF. In DNA form, the CDR3 reads TGTGCCAGCACCATGGGCGTCTATAATTCACCCCTCCACTTT. This chain uses TRBV28 with TRBJ1-6; no firm D call. The CDR3 is 14 residues long. The germline CDR1 and CDR2 sequences are MDHEN and SYDVKM. The V end was cut by 7 bases, the J end by 3 bases, with 10 bases between.